This T cell receptor beta chain appears in the sequencing data of a study of blood T cells in healthy people across ages. Overall study: Using template switching, researchers captured about one barcoded beta molecule for each two T cells.

V gave up 0 bases and J gave up 4 bases, with 11 bases separating them. Germline V gene data show CDR1 as SGHRS and CDR2 as YFSETQ. The CDR3 is made up of 15 amino acids. The sample holds a few counts of this clonotype. Its antigen is currently unknown. Using a J-beta primer mix together with a sample-barcoded 5' primer, a second PCR was run for roughly 6 to 12 cycles. From the 5' RACE reads, TCRdb called clonotypes with MiXCR, one entry per CDR3 protein. This repertoire shows 1.5 million or so distinct CDR3 sequences, 35% to 45% found once; its top ten account for 7.9%. Points from the study as a whole: Observed TCR beta diversity showed a strong correlation with the percentage of naive T cells as measured by flow cytometry. Naive and antigen-experienced cells were not separated, limiting conclusive comparison.

The people who gave samples were healthy Caucasians from Russia, aged roughly 6 to 100. The chain carries TRBV5-1 and TRBJ1-5; D is unresolved. The receptor's source is a woman aged 18-29 years in good health. Material: blood. CDR3 nucleotides: TGCGCCAGCAGCTTGGAGGGCGGCCTGAATCAGCCCCAGCATTTT. Translation gives CASSLEGGLNQPQHF. Looking up the rest from reference TRBV5-1 and TRBJ1-5 gives the full variable domain: KAGVTQTPRYLIKTRGQQVTLSCSPISGHRSVSWYQQTPGQGLQFLFEYFSETQRNKGNFPGRFSGRQFSNSRSEMNVSTLELGDSALYLCASSLEGGLNQPQHFGDGTRLSIL.